This entry lists 26 T cell receptor beta chains sequenced from one sample in a study of breast tumors, draining lymph nodes, adjacent tissues. Samples came from axillary lymph nodes draining the breast cancer. MiXCR, run by TCRdb on the multiplex PCR reads, gives a single entry per CDR3 protein. The data show some 130,000 distinct CDR3 sequences, around 20% seen once. The sequenced material came from axillary lymph node tissue. The receptor source for this set is a female donor with breast cancer. Some clones in this sample may be carry-over from other donors' samples.

Ten or more counts support this clonotype. The V and J genes are TRBV20-1 and TRBJ2-7; 7 positions match TRBD1. The CDR3 runs 16 residues. Germline values: CDR1 DFQATT, CDR2 SNEGSKA (reference sequence). J gave up 5 bases and V 8 bases, and 21 bases lay outside the gene matches. CDR3 sequence (DNA): TGCAGTACCCAACCGGTTTCCAGACAGGGAGCCCACGAGCAGTACTTC. This sequence encodes CSTQPVSRQGAHEQYF.

This clonotype was picked up one time. A much larger clone lies a single base off, so this may be a read error. The chain links TRBV6-2 or TRBV6-3 to TRBJ2-1; D is unresolved. CDR3 length equals 14 residues. V was shortened by 7 bases and J by 4 bases, with 14 bases between the two germline ends. Germline assignment: CDR1 MNHEY and CDR2 SVGEGT. The DNA of the CDR3 is TGTGCCAGCACTCCTAACACTCCTTACAATGAGCAGTTCTTC. The encoded protein is CASTPNTPYNEQFF.

This clonotype appeared many times. This rearrangement joins TRBV25-1 to TRBJ2-1, with TRBD2 matching 12 bases. V lost 9 bases, J lost 7 bases, and 7 bases stayed unmatched. CDR3 length: 14 amino acids. Germline values: CDR1 MGHDK, CDR2 SYGVNS. The CDR3 reads CASTTSGSRNEQFF. The CDR3 coding sequence is TGTGCCAGTACGACTAGCGGGAGCAGGAATGAGCAGTTCTTC.

This clonotype has at least ten counts. As DNA, the CDR3 is TGTGCCAGCACCGCAGCTGGGGCAGCAGAGACCCAGTACTTC. This encodes CASTAAGAAETQYF. The rearrangement uses TRBV7-9 and TRBJ2-5; the D gene is possibly TRBD1 (5 bases). V lost 7 bases to trimming and J lost 4 bases, with 16 bases between them. This CDR3 has 14 residues. The V gene's germline CDR1 is SEHNR and CDR2 FQNEAQ (reference sequence).

Regarding this clonotype: This clone may be a read error of a much larger clone one base away. The CDR3 reads CASNFRTDSEQFF. CDR3 nucleotide sequence: TGTGCCAGCAACTTTAGGACCGACAGTGAGCAGTTCTTC. This rearrangement joins TRBV2 to TRBJ2-1; D is perhaps TRBD1 (5 bases). Germline-derived CDR1 and CDR2 are SNHLY and FYNNEI. V lost 7 bases and J 9 bases, leaving 16 bases between the germline ends. The CDR3 runs 13 residues.

There are many counts of this clonotype. This sequence joins TRBV7-2 and TRBJ2-7, with 7 bases that match TRBD1. The CDR3 covers 14 residues. V shed 5 bases and J 0 bases; nucleotides not matched to a gene: 4. Per the germline V gene, CDR1 is SGHTA and CDR2 is FQGNSA. CDR3 in DNA: TGTGCCAGCAGCGAGGACAGGACCTCCTACGAGCAGTACTTC. Protein product: CASSEDRTSYEQYF.

This clonotype came up many times. The CDR3 region is CASSSWTGRNQPQHF. DNA of the CDR3: TGTGCCAGCTCATCCTGGACAGGGCGGAATCAGCCCCAGCATTTT. The chain carries TRBV18 and TRBJ1-5; 8 bases match TRBD1. With V trimmed by 5 bases and J by 4 bases, 7 bases remained unmatched. CDR1 is KGHSH, CDR2 LQKENI, per germline. The CDR3 sequence is 15 residues long.

At least ten counts were recorded for this clonotype. The chain employs TRBV9 and TRBJ1-3; D ambiguous. The CDR3 sequence is 15 residues long. Looked up from germline, CDR1 is SGDLS and CDR2 is YYNGEE. V was pared by 3 bases and J by 4 bases, with 14 bases between. CDR3 nucleotide sequence: TGTGCCAGCAGCGCGGTCCCGTCTGTCGGAAACACCATATATTTT. This sequence encodes CASSAVPSVGNTIYF.

This clonotype has ten or more counts. The rearrangement uses TRBV6-1 and TRBJ1-2, with TRBD1 as a possible D gene (5 bases). V was shortened by 6 bases and J by 2 bases, with 13 bases between the two germline ends. CDR3 size: 14 residues. Germline V gene data show CDR1 as MNHNS and CDR2 as SASEGT. The CDR3 region has the DNA TGTGCCAGCAGAGAATTGACAGTGAACTATGGCTACACCTTC. Translation: CASRELTVNYGYTF.

This clonotype showed up many times. This rearrangement joins TRBV11-2 to TRBJ2-1; possibly TRBD2 for D (5 bases). V lost 1 base to trimming and J lost 4 bases, with 11 bases between them. The CDR3 length is 15 residues. CDR1 SGHAT and CDR2 FQNNGV come from the germline V gene. CDR3 coding DNA: TGTGCCAGCAGCTTAGGTGCGGGTAATTACAATGAGCAGTTCTTC. This codes for CASSLGAGNYNEQFF.

This clonotype has ten or more counts. The chain couples TRBV2 to TRBJ1-3; D is ambiguous. The CDR3 length is 14 residues. Germline V gene lookup returns CDR1 SNHLY and CDR2 FYNNEI. The ends were cut back, 4 bases at V and 0 bases at J, with 7 bases in the middle. The CDR3 sequence: CASSVYSSGNTIYF. The CDR3 nucleotides read TGTGCCAGCAGTGTGTACAGCTCTGGAAACACCATATATTTT.

Remarks on this clonotype: A much larger clone lies a single base off, so this may be a read error. This rearrangement joins TRBV19 to TRBJ2-2; D is uncertain. Germline V lookup: CDR1 LNHDA, CDR2 SQIVND (reference sequence). The CDR3 spans 15 residues. V lost 5 bases and J lost 4, with 14 bases in between. CDR3: CASSGVQFGTGELFF. CDR3 nucleotides: TGTGCCAGTAGTGGCGTCCAGTTTGGCACCGGGGAGCTGTTTTTT.

This clonotype was observed once. The junction does not match germline at one end; this may be a read error. The chain carries TRBV18 and TRBJ2-3; perhaps TRBD1 as D (5 bases). Germline CDR1 reads KGHSH; CDR2 reads LQKENI. The CDR3 extends over 15 amino acids. CDR3 nucleotide sequence: TGTGCCAGCTCACCACCAAGCTTAGGCACAGGTACGCAGTATTTT. Translation: CASSPPSLGTGTQYF.

This clonotype is labeled medium-sized. The chain couples TRBV20-1 to TRBJ1-5; D is possibly TRBD1 (6 bases). The V gene's germline CDR1 is DFQATT and CDR2 SNEGSKA (reference sequence). The CDR3 is 14 amino acids. The V end lost 4 bases, the J end lost 9 bases, and 19 bases lay between the germline ends. The CDR3 spells CSANLVQGDGPQHF. DNA of the CDR3: TGCAGTGCTAACCTAGTACAGGGAGATGGGCCCCAGCATTTT.

This clonotype was recorded many times. The chain recombines TRBV19 with TRBJ2-1, with TRBD2 identical over 11 bases. The V segment lost 5 bases and the J segment 9 bases; nucleotides outside the gene matches: 12. CDR3 length: 16 amino acids. Per the germline V gene, CDR1 is LNHDA and CDR2 is SQIVND (reference sequence). The CDR3 is CASSFLSGGALIEQFF. DNA of the CDR3: TGTGCCAGTAGTTTCCTTAGCGGGGGGGCCCTGATTGAGCAGTTCTTC.

At least ten counts were recorded for this clonotype. This chain joins TRBV20-1 and TRBJ2-3; TRBD2 matches at 12 bases. CDR1 and CDR2 (germline): DFQATT, SNEGSKA (reference sequence). J gave up 2 bases and V 0 bases, and 6 bases lay outside the gene matches. There are 17 residues in the CDR3. Written as DNA, the CDR3 is TGCAGTGCTAGAGATCTAGCGGGGGGGCCTCCCACAGATACGCAGTATTTT. It encodes CSARDLAGGPPTDTQYF.

This clonotype was observed at least ten times. This chain links TRBV6-4 with TRBJ2-5; tentatively, D is TRBD1 (5 bases). The length of the CDR3 is 16 residues. Trimming took 2 bases from V and 1 from J, leaving 14 bases between them. The germline V gene has CDR1 MRHNA and CDR2 SNTAGT. CDR3 sequence: CASSDRQPTSQETQYF. CDR3 nucleotides: TGTGCCAGCAGTGACAGACAGCCTACATCCCAAGAGACCCAGTACTTC.

In its sample, this clonotype was seen many times. The CDR3 reads CASSLAGGPWKDEQFF. In DNA form, the CDR3 reads TGCGCCAGCAGCTTGGCGGGGGGGCCCTGGAAAGATGAGCAGTTCTTC. The chain joins TRBV5-1 to TRBJ2-1, with 8 bases aligning to TRBD2. The CDR3 length is 16 residues. Trimming took 0 bases from V and 8 from J; bases not matched to a gene: 10. Looked up from germline, CDR1 is SGHRS and CDR2 is YFSETQ.

This clonotype appeared many times. The chain employs TRBV12-3 or TRBV12-4 and TRBJ2-1; D unclear. The CDR3 length is 13 residues. Trimming pared 6 bases from V and 3 bases from J, leaving 9 bases between. The CDR3 loop reads CASSPTNYNEQFF. The DNA for the CDR3 is TGTGCCAGCAGCCCAACTAACTACAATGAGCAGTTCTTC.

On this clonotype itself: A much larger clone differs from this one at a single base, so this may be a read error. The conserved closing phenylalanine or tryptophan is absent in this CDR3, likely reflecting a read error. The CDR3 protein is CASSSRDREDGYTL. In nucleotides, the CDR3 is TGCGCCAGCAGCTCCCGGGACAGGGAAGACGGCTACACCCTC. This chain links TRBV4-1 with TRBJ1-2; TRBD1 matches at 9 bases. Germline CDR1 reads MGHRA; CDR2 reads YSYEKL. V dropped 5 bases and J dropped 8; count of bases not matched to a gene: 9. The CDR3 extends over 14 amino acids.

This clonotype occurred many times. This rearrangement joins TRBV12-3 or TRBV12-4 to TRBJ2-2, with D tentatively TRBD2 (5 bases). The length of the CDR3 is 14 residues. Trimming took 6 bases from V and 6 from J, leaving 14 bases between them. The CDR3 DNA reads as TGTGCCAGCAGCCCCGACGGGAAGGCCGGGGAGCTGTTTTTT. This gives the protein CASSPDGKAGELFF.

Written as DNA, the CDR3 is TGTGCCAGCAGTACGGACAGAAAAGCCAAAAACATTCAGTACTTC. Translating it yields CASSTDRKAKNIQYF. The chain has TRBV27 and TRBJ2-4; the D gene is possibly TRBD1 (6 bases). Trimming took off 5 bases at V and 0 bases at J, with 11 bases between the two ends. The CDR3 runs to 15 residues. Germline V lookup: CDR1 MNHEY, CDR2 SMNVEV (reference sequence).

There are many counts of this clonotype. This CDR3 reads CSVGFPARLGDEQFF. DNA for the CDR3: TGCAGCGTTGGGTTTCCGGCGCGGTTAGGCGATGAGCAGTTCTTC. This rearrangement joins TRBV29-1 to TRBJ2-1; D remains unclear. Germline V gene data show CDR1 as SQVTM and CDR2 as ANQGSEA. V dropped 4 bases and J dropped 8 bases, with 21 bases sitting between them. This CDR3 spans 15 amino acids.

This chain joins TRBV30 and TRBJ2-7, with 10 bases fitting TRBD2. Germline V CDR1 and CDR2: GTSNPN, SVGIG (reference sequence). This CDR3 spans 19 amino acids. V lost 2 bases and J lost 0; bases outside the gene matches: 16. The CDR3 sequence is CAWSRQPSGRVETSYEQYF. In DNA form, the CDR3 reads TGTGCCTGGAGTCGGCAGCCCAGCGGGAGGGTCGAGACCTCCTACGAGCAGTACTTC.

This clonotype was seen more than once but under ten times. The chain combines TRBV28 with TRBJ2-3; D is undetermined. The CDR3 sequence is 12 residues long. V was trimmed by 5 bases and J by 6 bases, leaving 9 bases between them. The germline V gene has CDR1 MDHEN and CDR2 SYDVKM. Here the CDR3 reads CASSTRFDTQYF. CDR3 nucleotides: TGTGCCAGCAGTACCCGGTTTGATACGCAGTATTTT.

This sequence joins TRBV28 and TRBJ2-5; TRBD1 aligns across 7 bases. The CDR3 is made up of 15 amino acids. Germline CDR1 is MDHEN and CDR2 is SYDVKM. V lost 3 bases to trimming and J lost 2 bases; unmatched junction nucleotides: 6. The CDR3 loop reads CASSFIGTVQETQYF. In DNA form, the CDR3 reads TGTGCCAGCAGTTTTATAGGGACAGTACAAGAGACCCAGTACTTC. Based on the CDR3 plus reference TRBV28 and TRBJ2-5, the full variable domain is DVKVTQSSRYLVKRTGEKVFLECVQDMDHENMFWYRQDPGLGLRLIYFSYDVKMKEKGDIPEGYSVSREKKERFSLILESASTNQTSMYLCASSFIGTVQETQYFGPGTRLLVL.